One sample yielded the 9 T cell receptor beta chains listed below, sequenced in a study of control samples from healthy donors and cancer patients. Libraries were prepared by immunoSEQ multiplex PCR; TCRdb keeps only in-frame clonotypes and omits some of them. The sample contains 77,000 or so clones, about nine tenths of which appear only once. Specimen: blood. Receptors originate from a man aged 25 to 40 in good health.

In its sample, this clone was seen once. The junction and the germline gene differ at one end; a read error may be behind it. The chain uses TRBV3-1 (or the pseudogene TRBV3-2) and TRBJ2-6, with D tentatively TRBD2 (7 bases). The CDR3 has 19 residues. Germline V gene data show CDR1 as LGHDT and CDR2 as YNNKEL (reference sequence). The CDR3 DNA follows: TGTGCCCGCAGCCAAGAGTTAGGGGGGGCGTACTCTGGGGCCAACGTCCTGACTTTC. It is translated as CARSQELGGAYSGANVLTF.

The V and J genes are TRBV7-9 and TRBJ2-1; no definite D call. CDR1 and CDR2 from the germline V gene are SEHNR and FQNEAQ (reference sequence). V shed 3 bases and J shed 6 bases, with 9 bases lying between them. The CDR3 sequence is 13 residues long. This chain's CDR3 is CASSLGSPNEQFF. DNA of the CDR3: TGTGCCAGCAGCTTGGGCAGTCCCAATGAGCAGTTCTTC.

V usage is TRBV12-3 or TRBV12-4 and J usage is TRBJ2-1, with TRBD2 identical over 8 bases. J gave up 7 bases and V 6 bases, and 5 bases lay outside the gene matches. CDR3 length: 13 residues. CDR3 sequence: CASRKLAANEQFF. CDR3 in DNA: TGTGCCAGCAGGAAACTAGCGGCAAATGAGCAGTTCTTC.

This clone was detected once. The rearrangement joins TRBV7-8 to TRBJ1-5; tentative D call: TRBD1 (6 bases). CDR1 is SGHVS and CDR2 is FQNEAQ in the germline V gene. Deletions cut 1 base from V and 7 bases from J, with 14 bases between. The CDR3 is 15 amino acids. CDR3 region: CASSLGAGVGQPQHF. The CDR3 region has the DNA TGTGCCAGCAGCTTAGGCGCAGGGGTCGGGCAGCCCCAGCATTTT.

The gene calls are TRBV4-2 and TRBJ1-4; possible D gene TRBD1, 6 bases. The germline CDR1 and CDR2 sequences are LGHNA and YNFKEQ. The length of the CDR3 is 17 residues. V was trimmed by 2 bases and J by 3 bases, leaving 16 bases between them. The CDR3 coding sequence is TGTGCCAGCAGCCAATTCACGACAGGCGCTGCTAATGAAAAACTGTTTTTT. This translates into CASSQFTTGAANEKLFF.

V gene TRBV7-9 combines with J gene TRBJ2-3; D is perhaps TRBD2 (6 bases). The CDR3 covers 14 residues. V shed 1 base and J shed 4 bases, with 9 bases lying between them. Per germline, CDR1 SEHNR and CDR2 FQNEAQ (reference sequence). CDR3 sequence: CASSLDTGADTQYF. The CDR3 DNA is TGTGCCAGCAGCTTAGATACGGGGGCAGATACGCAGTATTTT.

The chain employs TRBV7-9 and TRBJ2-4; D may be TRBD1 (6 bases). The CDR3 sequence is 16 residues long. Germline CDR1 SEHNR, CDR2 FQNEAQ (reference sequence). V was trimmed by 5 bases and J by 0 bases, leaving 14 bases between them. CDR3 protein: CASSPSRGLAKNIQYF. The CDR3 nucleotides are TGTGCCAGCAGCCCATCTAGGGGGTTAGCCAAAAACATTCAGTACTTC.

The chain couples TRBV6-5 to TRBJ2-3; 7 bases match TRBD2. Germline V gene lookup returns CDR1 MNHEY and CDR2 SVGAGI. Losses at the gene ends were 8 bases for V and 0 bases for J; bases not matched to a gene: 8. The CDR3 is 15 amino acids. CDR3 protein: CASRPGGVSTDTQYF. CDR3 DNA sequence: TGTGCCAGCCGACCTGGGGGGGTTAGCACAGATACGCAGTATTTT.

V and J are TRBV5-1 and TRBJ1-6; D gene ambiguous. CDR1 is SGHRS and CDR2 is YFSETQ in the germline V gene. The CDR3 consists of 15 residues. V lost 4 bases and J lost 7, with 15 bases in between. The CDR3 here is CASSAIGRPNSPLHF. The CDR3 bases are TGCGCCAGCAGCGCTATCGGACGTCCGAATTCACCCCTCCACTTT.